This TCR beta chain originates from a study of lymphopenia after photon versus proton radiotherapy. The CDR3 is made up of 18 amino acids. Per the germline V gene, CDR1 is MNHEY and CDR2 is SMNVEV (reference sequence). As for this clone: Relative to the germline gene, one junction end is altered; a read error may explain this.

The method was immunoSEQ multiplex PCR; TCRdb's version includes in-frame clones alone and lacks a portion of them. Here the sample spans some 70,000 clones, more than 75% being singletons. This chain connects TRBV27 to TRBJ2-7; the D gene is possibly TRBD1 (6 bases). The source was peripheral blood, collected from a patient treated with proton-based radiotherapy. The TCR sequence derives from a man older than 75 with esophageal cancer. The CDR3 region is CASSLKGVGWQGSHEQYF. In DNA, the CDR3 is TGTGCCAGCAGTTTAAAGGGGGTGGGTTGGCAGGGCTCCCACGAGCAGTACTTC.